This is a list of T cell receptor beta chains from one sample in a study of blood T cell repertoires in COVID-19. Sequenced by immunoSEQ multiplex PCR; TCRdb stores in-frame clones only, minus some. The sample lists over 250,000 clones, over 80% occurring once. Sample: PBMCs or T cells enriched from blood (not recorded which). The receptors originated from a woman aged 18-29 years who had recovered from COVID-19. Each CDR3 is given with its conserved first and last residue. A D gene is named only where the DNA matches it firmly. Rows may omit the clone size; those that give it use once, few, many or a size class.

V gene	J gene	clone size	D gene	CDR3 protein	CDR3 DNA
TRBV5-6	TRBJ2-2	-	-	CASSLTVNTGELFF	TGTGCCAGCAGCCTCACGGTCAACACCGGGGAGCTGTTTTTT
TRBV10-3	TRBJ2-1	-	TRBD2	CAISPLSGGALDEQFF	TGTGCCATCAGCCCTCTAAGCGGGGGGGCATTGGATGAGCAGTTCTTC
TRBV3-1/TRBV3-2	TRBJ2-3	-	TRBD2	CASSLAGGTSDTQYF	TGTGCCAGCAGCCTAGCGGGGGGGACGTCAGATACGCAGTATTTT
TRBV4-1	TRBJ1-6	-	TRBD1	CASSRISGQTLASPLHF	TGCGCCAGCAGCCGAATTTCGGGACAGACTTTAGCTTCACCCCTCCACTTT
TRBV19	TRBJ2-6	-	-	CASSVTGANVLTF	TGTGCCAGTAGTGTTACTGGGGCCAACGTCCTGACTTTC
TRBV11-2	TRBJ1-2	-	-	CASSFGVRGDGYTF	TGTGCCAGCAGCTTTGGTGTCAGGGGCGACGGCTACACCTTC
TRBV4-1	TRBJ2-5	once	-	CASSQRQSQYQETQYF	TGCGCCAGCAGCCAGAGGCAAAGTCAATACCAAGAGACCCAGTACTTC
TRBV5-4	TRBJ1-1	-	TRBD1	CASSLDLRGLDTEAFF	TGTGCCAGCAGCTTGGACCTCAGGGGGCTGGACACTGAAGCTTTCTTT
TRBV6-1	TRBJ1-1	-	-	CASSEYPEAFF	TGTGCCAGCAGTGAGTATCCCGAAGCTTTCTTT
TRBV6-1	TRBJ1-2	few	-	CASSEGREWGYTF	TGTGCCAGCAGCGAAGGGAGGGAGTGGGGCTACACCTTC
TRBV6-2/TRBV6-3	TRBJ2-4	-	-	CASSRGKAKNIQYF	TGTGCCAGCAGCCGCGGGAAAGCCAAAAACATTCAGTACTTC
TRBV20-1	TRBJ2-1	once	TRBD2	CSASVGGSSYNEQFF	TGCAGTGCTAGTGTCGGCGGGAGCTCCTACAATGAGCAGTTCTTC
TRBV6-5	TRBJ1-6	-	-	CASSYPPGEGSPLHF	TGTGCCAGCAGTTACCCGCCAGGGGAGGGTTCACCCCTCCACTTT
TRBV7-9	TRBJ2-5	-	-	CASSPQGIEETQYF	TGTGCCAGCAGCCCCCAGGGGATCGAAGAGACCCAGTACTTC
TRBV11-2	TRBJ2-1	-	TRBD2	CASSLGSSGNEQFF	TGTGCCAGCAGCTTAGGTTCTAGCGGCAATGAGCAGTTCTTC
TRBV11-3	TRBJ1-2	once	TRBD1	CASSLTGGVRDGYTF	TGTGCCAGCAGCCTAACAGGGGGCGTTCGAGATGGCTACACCTTC